This T cell receptor beta chain came from a study of cytomegalovirus exposure and HLA in healthy donors. To note about this clone: Antigen specificity is unknown.

General study points: In a later analysis, V- and J-gene trimming of beta chains associated with a DCLRE1C missense variant, replicated independently. Previous analysis showed most TCR beta V segments were productive about 87% or about 30% of the time. In the analysis, some V segments, TRBV6-2 and TRBV6-3 included, were excluded as indistinguishable.

Both 60 Vbeta primers and 13 Jbeta primers went into the PCR. Libraries were prepared by immunoSEQ multiplex PCR; TCRdb keeps only in-frame clonotypes and omits some of them. The sample carries 80,000 or so clones, around three quarters recorded once. Germline assignment: CDR1 SNHLY and CDR2 FYNNEI. The CDR3 loop spans 14 amino acids. The V and J ends lost 6 bases and 2 bases respectively, with 14 bases between them. The chain links TRBV2 to TRBJ2-7, with D possibly matching TRBD1 (5 bases). What was sequenced was PBMCs. The receptor was isolated from a man in his forties or fifties in good health and CMV-seronegative. The CDR3 reads CASRGRTLTYEQYF. CDR3 in DNA: TGTGCCAGCAGGGGCAGGACACTAACCTACGAGCAGTACTTC. Full variable domain (missing parts from reference TRBV2 and TRBJ2-7): EPEVTQTPSHQVTQMGQEVILRCVPISNHLYFYWYRQILGQKVEFLVSFYNNEISEKSEIFDDQFSVERPDGSNFTLKIRSTKLEDSAMYFCASRGRTLTYEQYFGPGTRLTVT.